The clone carrying this T cell receptor beta chain was picked up many times. The sample originates from a study of HIV-infected patients and healthy controls. All unsorted peripheral T cells were captured because whole blood was used without fractionation. The CDR3 is 16 residues long. V lost 1 base to trimming and J lost 4 bases, with 14 bases between them. CDR1 and CDR2 (germline): MDHEN, SYDVKM. Around 530 ng RNA was reverse transcribed with alpha and beta constant-region primers. Using multiplexing indices, alpha and beta chain libraries were generated apart by chain-specific third strand synthesis. TCRdb re-analysed the 5' RACE reads in MiXCR, keeping a single row per CDR3 protein. Among about 15,000 distinct CDR3 sequences listed, more than 8.5% were seen once.

The chain couples TRBV28 to TRBJ1-5, with no clear D. The sample was blood. The TCR sequence derives from an adult in good health. The CDR3 bases are TGTGCCAGCAGTTTATTGGTCGGGGATTTAAATCAGCCCCAGCATTTT. Translated, it gives CASSLLVGDLNQPQHF.